The rows below give T cell receptor beta chains drawn from one sample of a study of T cell repertoires in cytomegalovirus infection. TCRdb passed the reads through MiXCR, listing each CDR3 protein once. This table has about 490,000 distinct CDR3 sequences, approximately 15% appearing once. The material sequenced was CD8+ T cells from PBMCs. Every receptor here comes from a human donor in good health (CMV status not recorded). Some clones in this sample may be carry-over from other donors' samples. Each CDR3 is given with its conserved first and last residue. The order of the fields is V gene, J gene, CDR3 protein.

v_call: TRBV19; j_call: TRBJ1-1; cdr3_aa: CASSIGLGNTEAFF
v_call: TRBV7-9; j_call: TRBJ1-6; cdr3_aa: CASSLPGYNSPLHF
v_call: TRBV7-7; j_call: TRBJ2-5; cdr3_aa: CASSLRPPHRARQETQYF
v_call: TRBV7-6; j_call: TRBJ2-1; cdr3_aa: CASRMPGPTGDQGF
v_call: TRBV11-1; j_call: TRBJ2-5; cdr3_aa: CASSFLERETQYF
v_call: TRBV4-2; j_call: TRBJ2-2; cdr3_aa: CASSQELAGAPGDGELFF
v_call: TRBV2; j_call: TRBJ1-2; cdr3_aa: CASRGDVYGYTF
v_call: TRBV27; j_call: TRBJ1-1; cdr3_aa: CASSLSSRARTEAFF
v_call: TRBV7-7; j_call: TRBJ2-1; cdr3_aa: CASSLLLGQYNEQFF
v_call: TRBV14; j_call: TRBJ2-1; cdr3_aa: CASSQRANEQFF
v_call: TRBV28; j_call: TRBJ1-1; cdr3_aa: CASRPDRNTEAFF
v_call: TRBV12-3/TRBV12-4; j_call: TRBJ1-6; cdr3_aa: CASSFPTGVNSPLHF
v_call: TRBV20-1; j_call: TRBJ2-7; cdr3_aa: CSASPDYEQYF
v_call: TRBV10-3; j_call: TRBJ1-1; cdr3_aa: CAISGDTGLRRTEAFF
v_call: TRBV4-1; j_call: TRBJ2-2; cdr3_aa: CASSQAGTGLNTGELFF
v_call: TRBV7-9; j_call: TRBJ2-7; cdr3_aa: CASSPRDTHYEQYF
v_call: TRBV2; j_call: TRBJ2-3; cdr3_aa: CASSRAAGLEDTQYF
v_call: TRBV10-3; j_call: TRBJ2-3; cdr3_aa: CAISGGEDTQYF
v_call: TRBV7-9; j_call: TRBJ2-7; cdr3_aa: CASSRDLEQYF
v_call: TRBV5-1; j_call: TRBJ1-1; cdr3_aa: CASSRGWGLDTEAFF
v_call: TRBV7-8; j_call: TRBJ2-1; cdr3_aa: CASSPGPQGTANYNEQFF
v_call: TRBV9; j_call: TRBJ2-7; cdr3_aa: CASSAGTGASYEQYF
v_call: TRBV6-5; j_call: TRBJ2-7; cdr3_aa: CASSPRTSRNFYEQYF
v_call: TRBV6-1; j_call: TRBJ2-7; cdr3_aa: CASSELPGGIDEQYF
v_call: TRBV6-2/TRBV6-3; j_call: TRBJ1-5; cdr3_aa: CASSYRDRGTNQPQHF
v_call: TRBV12-3/TRBV12-4; j_call: TRBJ1-1; cdr3_aa: CASSLGTGLMNTEAFF
v_call: TRBV5-8; j_call: TRBJ2-5; cdr3_aa: CASSFGQGSQETQYF
v_call: TRBV7-8; j_call: TRBJ1-5; cdr3_aa: CASSPSTGDQPQHF
v_call: TRBV12-3/TRBV12-4; j_call: TRBJ2-5; cdr3_aa: CASSQVGGAETQYF
v_call: TRBV7-9; j_call: TRBJ1-1; cdr3_aa: CASSHPRTLNTEAFF
v_call: TRBV5-4; j_call: TRBJ2-7; cdr3_aa: CASSLSGVPEQYF
v_call: TRBV28; j_call: TRBJ2-7; cdr3_aa: CASSPAEGVQYF
v_call: TRBV7-6; j_call: TRBJ2-3; cdr3_aa: CASSLGFLATSTDTQYF
v_call: TRBV27; j_call: TRBJ2-3; cdr3_aa: CASSDTGKRTDTQYF
v_call: TRBV20-1; j_call: TRBJ1-4; cdr3_aa: CSARDLRDRREKLFF
v_call: TRBV27; j_call: TRBJ2-6; cdr3_aa: CASSLFVLQGDSGANVLTF
v_call: TRBV5-5; j_call: TRBJ1-4; cdr3_aa: CASSPGQGEEKLFF
v_call: TRBV30; j_call: TRBJ1-2; cdr3_aa: CAWKIYRDQGYTF
v_call: TRBV19; j_call: TRBJ1-5; cdr3_aa: CASSIGPGGGSNQPQHF
v_call: TRBV14; j_call: TRBJ2-7; cdr3_aa: CASSQVYHEQYF
v_call: TRBV10-3; j_call: TRBJ1-1; cdr3_aa: CAISLLDSLGTEAFF
v_call: TRBV7-9; j_call: TRBJ2-7; cdr3_aa: CASSSQRSGYEQYF
v_call: TRBV19; j_call: TRBJ2-1; cdr3_aa: CASSAELGPSIF
v_call: TRBV3-1; j_call: TRBJ1-4; cdr3_aa: CASSQDLTGTTNEKLFF
v_call: TRBV6-1; j_call: TRBJ2-3; cdr3_aa: CATSPGLAEPSTDTQYF
v_call: TRBV6-1; j_call: TRBJ1-5; cdr3_aa: CASRVHPVSNQPQHF
v_call: TRBV11-2; j_call: TRBJ2-1; cdr3_aa: CASSPLINEQFF
v_call: TRBV4-1; j_call: TRBJ1-2; cdr3_aa: CASSQVGLNYGYTF
v_call: TRBV11-3; j_call: TRBJ1-1; cdr3_aa: CASSLAGTANTEAFF
v_call: TRBV10-3; j_call: TRBJ1-1; cdr3_aa: CAISELDRLNTEAFF
v_call: TRBV29-1; j_call: TRBJ1-3; cdr3_aa: CSVGTGSSGNTIYF
v_call: TRBV25-1; j_call: TRBJ2-3; cdr3_aa: CASSNEEGLAGRNTQYF
v_call: TRBV14; j_call: TRBJ2-3; cdr3_aa: CASSLTGFGGTQYF
v_call: TRBV11-2; j_call: TRBJ2-7; cdr3_aa: CASSLGSGTGYEQYF
v_call: TRBV5-5; j_call: TRBJ1-5; cdr3_aa: CASSTDRGPNQPQHF
v_call: TRBV12-3/TRBV12-4; j_call: TRBJ1-4; cdr3_aa: CASSFNTGGEKLFF
v_call: TRBV4-1; j_call: TRBJ2-1; cdr3_aa: CASSHATWNEQFF